Sequencing of this TCR beta chain was carried out in a study of shared clonotypes between healthy human individuals (dated by TCRdb to the early 2020s). About the full investigation: The cohort comprised two women and a few men aged 18 to 49 years. For each donor, three plates each were used for CD4 naive and CD4 memory, two plates were used for CD8 naive, and one plate was used for CD8 memory. To estimate repertoire size and how much clonotype sharing occurs between individuals, the study deeply sequenced the blood TCR repertoires of about five healthy adults. To increase sequencing depth and limit assay-specific biases, TCR repertoire library preparation and sequencing were carried out by different laboratories using diverse techniques. Per donor, leukapheresis produced somewhere between about 0.85 and 8.9 billion PBMCs.

About this clone itself: The target of this receptor is not known. One base away there is no much larger clone; base qualities are not given.

Using the deep immunoSEQ assay, TCR CDR3 regions were amplified from genomic DNA by multiplex PCR. Extracted genomic DNA from each cell subset was distributed evenly across all wells of several immunoSEQ 96-well plates, and each plate was treated as a replicate. Each replicate PCR for sorted subsets received around 0.2 ug genomic DNA, equal to about 30,000 T cell genomes. Purified libraries were quantified with a Qubit 3.0 fluorometer, sized on a Bioanalyzer 2100, and re-quantified with the KAPA Library Quantification kit. A separate single-read 150-cycle Illumina NextSeq 550 flow cell was used to sequence each immunoSEQ 96-well plate. The study's own analysis went as follows. Because the immunoSEQ output held only junctional sequences and lacked quality scores, the filtering could not match the filtering applied to full-length reads. Sequences were annotated with PyIR, a Python wrapper for IgBLAST v1.9, using IMGT germline references to assign V/J genes and CDR3. Reads with weak V/J assignments (E-value above 1e-6), missing CDR3, stop codons, out-of-frame junctions, or ambiguous translated residues were removed. V3J clonotypes were defined by identical inferred V gene, J gene, and CDR3 amino acid sequence. The percentage overlap between two repertoires was calculated by dividing the number of shared unique clonotypes by the size of the smaller repertoire. Three approaches were used to assess repertoire richness: RTK rarefaction, the Chao1 estimator, and Recon v2.1 estimates of unobserved clonotypes. OLGA was used to compute generation probabilities for all TCRbeta clonotypes that the gDNA method yielded from a handful of donors. The table comes from immuneACCESS by way of TCRdb, which keeps in-frame sequences with V and J called. Part of the clones is missing from these tables; in studies checked, under half for an unresolved V gene and the rest for unknown reasons. V, J and clone size are those of that table, while D and trimming were read from the DNA. The sample includes 2,100,000 or so clones, with 90% to 96% observed a single time. The ten biggest clones cover roughly 0.13% of the sample.

Donors were healthy HIV-negative adults with no recently reported acute infections or vaccinations. Every donor was a Caucasian adult residing in Nashville, Tennessee, USA. CD4+ T cells were enriched by magnetic negative selection; naive cells were then positively selected on CD45RA, and the negative fraction formed the memory subset. Blood was obtained by leukapheresis, after which PBMCs were separated by Ficoll-Histopaque density gradient centrifugation and cryopreserved in liquid nitrogen vapor phase. Analytical flow cytometry was used to check the purity and quantity of every magnetically sorted T cell population. Each sorted fraction had its genomic DNA isolated and then quantified by UV absorbance on a Nanodrop 2000c. General study outcomes and caveats: When several donors were compared, the shared fraction of clonotypes was around 4.6% for naive CD4, 3% to 4% for naive CD8, about 2.4% for memory CD4, and 0.35% to 0.5% for memory CD8. Sampling was restricted to blood, and TCR repertoires in tissue are likely to differ from TCR repertoires in blood. Pairwise subsampling led to the expectation that sequencing depth would affect the degree of clonotype sharing among donors. Larger estimated clonotype richness was generally found for naive subsets than for memory subsets. Incomplete sequencing was indicated by rarefaction of sorted-subset datasets, despite the large sequencing depth. Because the study included a small number of donors, the genetic and exposure-history diversity represented was limited. Clonotypes shared by all four sorted-subset donors showed higher generation probabilities than non-shared clonotypes.

In the germline V gene, CDR1 corresponds to SGHVS and CDR2 to FQNEAQ. The CDR3 numbers 13 residues from cysteine through phenylalanine. Just CDR3 DNA is preserved here, 39 bases in frame from base 1. V lost 5 bases and J lost 6 bases; the stretch between them is 14 bases long. This TCR was recovered from a man between 18 and 29 years old in good health. The sample consisted of naive CD4+ T cells sorted from blood. The cell subset or site label here, explained by the study, means: CD45RA+ positively selected. Here the chain combines TRBV7-8 and TRBJ2-7; the D gene is not confidently resolved. Here is the DNA: TGTGCCAGCAGCCCCGGAAAAAGGGTCGAGCAGTACTTC. Translated, this is CASSPGKRVEQYF. With all but the CDR3 taken from the reference TRBV7-8 and TRBJ2-7 genes, the full variable domain is: GAGVSQSPRYKVAKRGQDVALRCDPISGHVSLFWYQQALGQGPEFLTYFQNEAQLDKSGLPSDRFFAERPEGSVSTLKIQRTQQEDSAVYLCASSPGKRVEQYFGPGTRLTVT.